One sample yielded the 23 T cell receptor beta chains listed below, sequenced in a study of beta chain features in type 1 diabetes. Study-wide findings and caveats: Patients with Type 1 diabetes showed moderately but significantly shorter TCRB CDR3s in all four CD4+ subsets.

The isolated RNA, all of it, was reverse transcribed, so expressed TCRB transcripts were what got sequenced. Sequencing was performed with immunoSEQ multiplex PCR; in TCRdb, only in-frame clones are kept and a portion is missing. In the table there are more than 300,000 clones, 8% to 10% of which are singletons. Antigen specificity for these receptors is unknown. The material sequenced was central memory CD4+ T cells from blood. These receptors were obtained from a man aged 25-45 years with type 1 diabetes.

The sample holds a few counts of this clone. The chain is built from TRBV11-2 and TRBJ2-7, with unresolved D. Trimming took 5 bases from V and 7 from J, leaving 9 bases between them. The CDR3 loop spans 11 amino acids. Germline loops: CDR1 SGHAT, CDR2 FQNNGV. CDR3 bases: TGTGCCAGCAGCACGGTAAGGGAGCAGTACTTC. This translates into CASSTVREQYF.

The chain uses TRBV11-2 and TRBJ2-7; no reliable D call. Germline V gives CDR1 SGHAT, CDR2 FQNNGV. Trimming stripped 3 bases from V and 3 bases from J, with 6 bases between. This CDR3 has 12 amino acids. CDR3 DNA sequence: TGTGCCAGCAGCTTTGCGGACTACGAGCAGTACTTC. Residues: CASSFADYEQYF.

In its sample, this clone was seen a few times. V usage is TRBV9 and J usage is TRBJ2-1; tentative D call: TRBD2 (6 bases). V lost 5 bases to trimming and J lost 0 bases, with 9 bases between them. This CDR3 is 14 amino acids long. Germline V gene data show CDR1 as SGDLS and CDR2 as YYNGEE. DNA for the CDR3: TGTGCCAGCAGTCCTAGCGCCTCCTACAATGAGCAGTTCTTC. Protein sequence: CASSPSASYNEQFF.

This clone has just a few counts. This chain links TRBV10-2 with TRBJ2-1, with TRBD2 matching 8 bases. The CDR3 runs 15 residues. Germline trimming cut 8 bases from V and 7 bases from J; bases unmatched to any gene: 13. The germline CDR1 and CDR2 sequences are WSHSY and SAAADI. The CDR3 nucleotides read TGCGCCAGCGGACCACTGTCTGAGCGGGGGAATGAGCAGTTCTTC. Protein: CASGPLSERGNEQFF.

V gene TRBV4-1 combines with J gene TRBJ2-2, with D maybe TRBD2 (6 bases). This CDR3 spans 16 amino acids. V was pared by 2 bases and J by 1 base, with 11 bases between. In germline, CDR1 is MGHRA, CDR2 YSYEKL. Here the CDR3 DNA reads TGCGCCAGCAGCCAATCGGGAGCGCGGAACACCGGGGAGCTGTTTTTT. Residues: CASSQSGARNTGELFF.

This clone was observed a few times. J is TRBJ2-3 and V is TRBV5-6; perhaps TRBD1 as D (6 bases). This CDR3 comprises 16 residues. Trimming removed 4 bases at V and 8 bases at J, with 23 bases between. Germline loops: CDR1 SGHDT, CDR2 YYEEEE. DNA for the CDR3: TGTGCCAGCAGCCTTTTCAGGGGCGGACAAGACGTTACGCAGTATTTT. It specifies CASSLFRGGQDVTQYF.

This clone was observed many times. This chain uses TRBV27 with TRBJ1-2; D unresolved. CDR3 length equals 11 residues. V was cut by 8 bases and J by 4 bases, with 8 bases left in between. From germline, CDR1 is MNHEY and CDR2 SMNVEV (reference sequence). The CDR3 DNA sequence: TGTGCCAGCGGGCAGTTCTATGGCTACACCTTC. It is translated as CASGQFYGYTF.

V gene TRBV9 combines with J gene TRBJ1-1; 12 bases fit TRBD1. This CDR3 has 14 residues. CDR1 SGDLS and CDR2 YYNGEE come from the germline V gene. With V trimmed by 2 bases and J by 11 bases, 7 bases remained unmatched. CDR3 protein: CASSVEGQGARAFF. In nucleotides, the CDR3 is TGTGCCAGCAGCGTTGAGGGACAGGGGGCGCGGGCTTTCTTT.

This sequence joins TRBV30 and TRBJ1-1; D is undetermined. Germline values: CDR1 GTSNPN, CDR2 SVGIG (reference sequence). CDR3 length: 12 residues. V shed 7 bases and J shed 4 bases, with 13 bases lying between them. The CDR3 loop reads CAFLRWGTEAFF. Here the CDR3 DNA reads TGTGCCTTCCTCCGGTGGGGCACTGAAGCTTTCTTT.

There are a few counts of this clone. This sequence joins TRBV6-6 and TRBJ2-4; 9 positions agree with TRBD2. The V segment lost 4 bases and the J segment 0 bases; nucleotides outside the gene matches: 1. This CDR3 is built from 15 residues. Germline assignment: CDR1 MNHNY and CDR2 SVGAGI (reference sequence). CDR3 bases: TGTGCCAGCAGTTCTAGCGGGGTAGCCAAAAACATTCAGTACTTC. This sequence encodes CASSSSGVAKNIQYF.

The chain combines TRBV29-1 with TRBJ1-2; 8 bases match TRBD1. V shed 4 bases, J shed 7 bases, and the junction held 8 bases outside the gene matches. The CDR3 runs 13 residues. The germline gives CDR1 SQVTM, CDR2 ANQGSEA. CDR3 sequence reads: CSVGQGRAGGYTF. The CDR3 DNA is TGCAGCGTTGGACAGGGGCGAGCAGGTGGCTACACCTTC.

This clone appeared a few times. The V call is TRBV6-1, the J call TRBJ1-2; D is unclear. Trimming removed 10 bases at V and 4 bases at J, with 19 bases between. Germline V gene sequence: CDR1 MNHNS, CDR2 SASEGT. CDR3 size: 14 residues. DNA for the CDR3: TGTGCCATCAGCGCGTCCAAGGAGGGCTATGGCTACACCTTC. It specifies CAISASKEGYGYTF.

The chain carries TRBV2 and TRBJ1-1; D not certain. Germline CDR1 SNHLY, CDR2 FYNNEI. Trimming removed 5 bases from V and 8 bases from J, with 12 bases in between. This CDR3 contains 12 residues. DNA of the CDR3: TGTGCCAGCAGTTCCGTCGGAGGGGAAGCTTTCTTT. Its translation is CASSSVGGEAFF. Using reference TRBV2 and TRBJ1-1 for the parts outside the CDR3, the full variable domain is EPEVTQTPSHQVTQMGQEVILRCVPISNHLYFYWYRQILGQKVEFLVSFYNNEISEKSEIFDDQFSVERPDGSNFTLKIRSTKLEDSAMYFCASSSVGGEAFFGQGTRLTVV.

This CDR3 is CASSLGHRNTEAFF. The CDR3 DNA reads as TGTGCCAGCAGCTTGGGACACCGGAACACTGAAGCTTTCTTT. This chain connects TRBV7-2 to TRBJ1-1; D may be TRBD1 (6 bases). The germline gives CDR1 SGHTA, CDR2 FQGNSA. The CDR3 has 14 amino acids. The V end lost 3 bases, the J end lost 1 base, and 9 bases lay between the germline ends.

This chain uses TRBV29-1 with TRBJ2-7; 10 positions match TRBD1. The V gene end was trimmed by 6 bases and the J gene end by 7 bases; junction bases not matched to a gene: 12. Germline CDR1 reads SQVTM; CDR2 reads ANQGSEA. The CDR3 sequence is 14 residues long. CDR3 protein: CSVVRDRGLGEQYF. CDR3 bases: TGCAGCGTCGTCCGGGACAGGGGACTGGGGGAGCAGTACTTC.

The V gene is TRBV4-1, the J gene TRBJ2-3; no definite D call. CDR1 is MGHRA, CDR2 YSYEKL, per germline. V was clipped by 0 bases and J by 4 bases, with 14 bases between them. This CDR3 spans 16 amino acids. The CDR3: CASSQDTSTGADTQYF. Written as DNA, the CDR3 is TGCGCCAGCAGCCAAGATACCTCAACGGGCGCAGATACGCAGTATTTT.

The chain employs TRBV7-9 and TRBJ1-5, with TRBD1 matching 10 bases. Per germline, CDR1 SEHNR and CDR2 FQNEAQ (reference sequence). The CDR3 covers 15 residues. V dropped 5 bases and J dropped 6; count of bases not matched to a gene: 7. CDR3 bases: TGTGCCAGCAGCCTGGGGACAGGGGAAAGTCAGCCCCAGCATTTT. It codes for CASSLGTGESQPQHF.

Comments on this clone: Germline and junction disagree at one end, which may indicate a read error. This rearrangement joins TRBV10-3 to TRBJ2-5, with D maybe TRBD2 (7 bases). This CDR3 region has 15 residues. Germline assignment: CDR1 ENHRY and CDR2 SYGVKD. The CDR3 DNA sequence: TGTGCCGTCAGTGGGGGGGCTGCAAACCAAGAGACCCAGTACTTC. Protein sequence: CAVSGGAANQETQYF.

This clone was counted many times. The chain employs TRBV28 and TRBJ1-1; D unclear. CDR3 length: 14 amino acids. The V gene lost 2 bases and the J gene lost 1 base, with 8 bases spanning the gap. Germline CDR1 and CDR2: MDHEN and SYDVKM. This CDR3 is CASSLVPRNTEAFF. The CDR3 DNA reads TGTGCCAGCAGTTTAGTTCCTAGGAACACTGAAGCTTTCTTT.

The rearrangement uses TRBV7-2 and TRBJ2-3; D is unresolved. The CDR3 has 13 amino acids. In germline, CDR1 is SGHTA, CDR2 FQGNSA. The ends were cut back, 3 bases at V and 6 bases at J, with 10 bases in the middle. The CDR3 region is CASSFTIRDTQYF. The CDR3 DNA sequence: TGTGCCAGCAGCTTTACCATCCGGGATACGCAGTATTTT.

This clone was detected a few times. V gene TRBV27 combines with J gene TRBJ2-1; D may be TRBD1 (6 bases). The V gene lost 5 bases and the J gene lost 4 bases, with 12 bases spanning the gap. CDR1 is MNHEY, CDR2 SMNVEV, per germline (reference sequence). CDR3 size: 14 residues. CDR3 residues: CASSGYGQYNEQFF. The CDR3 nucleotides read TGTGCCAGCAGTGGATATGGACAGTACAATGAGCAGTTCTTC.

Many counts were recorded for this clone. The rearrangement joins TRBV28 to TRBJ2-1; no clear D gene. The CDR3 is 15 amino acids. V lost 5 bases to trimming and J lost 10 bases, with 21 bases between them. Germline V lookup: CDR1 MDHEN, CDR2 SYDVKM. As DNA, the CDR3 is TGTGCCAGCAGTACCAGTCTGACGAGCGTTTTAGAGCAGTTCTTC. Its protein is CASSTSLTSVLEQFF.

This clone appeared a few times. The V and J genes are TRBV7-2 and TRBJ1-6; D uncertain. V shed 2 bases and J shed 7 bases, with 6 bases lying between them. The CDR3 totals 13 residues. CDR1 is SGHTA and CDR2 is FQGNSA in the germline V gene. The CDR3 nucleotides read TGTGCCAGCAGCTTATCGATAAATTCACCCCTCCACTTT. This encodes CASSLSINSPLHF.